This entry features one TCR beta chain sequence. No antigen is known for it. Each patient experienced a relapse that followed autologous stem cell transplantation, and brentuximab vedotin exposure varied. Best responses were complete response, partial response or progressive disease. The method was immunoSEQ multiplex PCR; TCRdb's version includes in-frame clones alone and lacks a portion of them. The sample shows tens of thousands of clones, 83% of them seen only once. The sample originates from a study of PD-1 blockade in classical Hodgkin lymphoma. Looking at the study overall: Intravenous nivolumab at 3 mg/kg was given to patients every 2 weeks.

J was trimmed by 6 bases and V by 9 bases; bases with no gene match: 7. This CDR3 comprises 13 residues. CDR1 ENHRY and CDR2 SYGVKD come from the germline V gene. Overall study findings and caveats: Baseline TCR diversity was reportedly lower in newly diagnosed patients than in healthy donors. It was reported as lower still in relapsed/refractory patients. Lower baseline TCR diversity marked trial partial responders and progressors.

The source is a human donor with classical Hodgkin lymphoma. The chain couples TRBV10-3 to TRBJ2-7; TRBD1 aligns across 11 bases. Sequenced material: peripheral blood mononuclear cells (PBMCs), taken before the second cycle of nivolumab. The CDR3 coding sequence is TGTGCCATTCTAGGACAGGGGGCAGGCGAGCAGTACTTC. Translated: CAILGQGAGEQYF.